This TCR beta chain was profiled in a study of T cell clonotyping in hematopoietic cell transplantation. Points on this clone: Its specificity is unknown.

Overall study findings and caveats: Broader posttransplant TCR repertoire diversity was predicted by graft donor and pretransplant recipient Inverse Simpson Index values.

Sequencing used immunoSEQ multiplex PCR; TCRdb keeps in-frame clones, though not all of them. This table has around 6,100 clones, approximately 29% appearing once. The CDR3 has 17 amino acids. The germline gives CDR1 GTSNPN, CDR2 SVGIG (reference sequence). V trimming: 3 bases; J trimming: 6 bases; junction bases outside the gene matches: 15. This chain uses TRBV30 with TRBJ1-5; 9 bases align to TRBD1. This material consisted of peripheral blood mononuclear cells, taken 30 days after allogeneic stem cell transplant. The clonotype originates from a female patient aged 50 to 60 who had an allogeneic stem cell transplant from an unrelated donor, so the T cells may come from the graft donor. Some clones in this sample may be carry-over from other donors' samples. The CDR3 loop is CAWSPSGQGRRIQPQHF. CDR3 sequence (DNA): TGTGCCTGGAGCCCCTCGGGACAGGGTCGGAGAATTCAGCCCCAGCATTTT.